This record covers a single T cell receptor (beta chain). Recruits, aged about 18 to 100 years, lived in 20 to 30 US areas. The data stem from a study of blood T cell repertoires in COVID-19. Whole-study context: COVID-19 samples collected from the United States, Italy and Spain covered acute and convalescent phases.

Profiled with immunoSEQ multiplex PCR; TCRdb holds only in-frame clones, not every one. The sample consists of a few hundred thousand clones, roughly 88% of them appearing once. Trimming left V 3 bases short and J 3 bases short, with 15 bases between. The CDR3 length is 16 residues. The germline gives CDR1 KGHSH, CDR2 LQKENI. The chain couples TRBV18 to TRBJ2-4, with a tentative D call TRBD1 (6 bases). Specimen: PBMCs or T cells enriched from blood (not recorded which). The receptor comes from a woman between 18 and 29 years old who had been exposed to COVID-19. CDR3 sequence reads: CASSPDSGIGKNIQYF. In DNA, the CDR3 is TGTGCCAGCTCACCGGACAGTGGGATTGGCAAAAACATTCAGTACTTC.